The source of this T cell receptor (beta chain) is a study of T cell repertoires in cytomegalovirus infection. In TCRdb, the reads were re-called with MiXCR into one record per CDR3 protein. The sample contains around 360,000 distinct CDR3 sequences, 34% of which appear only once. Worth noting for this clonotype: What it binds is unknown.

V was pared by 0 bases and J by 7 bases, with 3 bases of the junction left unmatched. This CDR3 has 15 amino acids. Germline CDR1 is LGHNA and CDR2 is YNFKEQ. The origin of this receptor is a human donor in good health (CMV status not recorded). Some clones in this sample may be carry-over from other donors' samples. The chain uses TRBV4-2 and TRBJ1-2, with TRBD1 identical over 12 bases. The material sequenced was cultured PBMCs, taken from culture after CMV antigen stimulation. The CDR3 is CASSQDRDRGPGYTF. For the CDR3, the DNA is TGTGCCAGCAGCCAAGATCGGGACAGGGGGCCTGGCTACACCTTC.